This T cell receptor beta chain was found in a study of T cells in Graves' hyperthyroidism and ophthalmopathy. Study as a whole: Specimen type is peripheral blood, collected at initial diagnosis prior to any treatment. Study findings and constraints: Ophthalmopathy was identified by the model a median 6.5 months ahead of onset.

This clonotype was found once. Its antigen remains unidentified. Hyperthyroidism had been newly diagnosed in patients aged 18 to 65, and its duration was under 2 months. Fresh peripheral blood, roughly 9.8 ml of it, supplied the PBMCs. RNA transcripts yielded amplified TCR beta CDR3 regions. RT-PCR in the first round (using the HTBI primer set) targeted the TCR CDR3. MiXCR was run by TCRdb on the multiplex PCR reads, yielding one entry per CDR3 protein. This table has 750,000 to 950,000 distinct CDR3 sequences, over 35% appearing once. The CDR3 has 13 residues. CDR1 and CDR2 from the germline V gene are DFQATT and SNEGSKA (reference sequence). Germline trimming cut 6 bases from V and 4 bases from J; bases unmatched to any gene: 6.

This receptor was obtained from a man aged 18 to 29 with Graves' hyperthyroidism. Sequencing used blood. The chain recombines TRBV20-1 with TRBJ1-2; TRBD1 agrees at 9 bases. The CDR3 DNA sequence: TGCAGTGCGGGGACAGGGTCTGTCTATGGCTACACCTTC. Its translation is CSAGTGSVYGYTF.